The 20 T cell receptor beta chains below come from one sample, sequenced in a study of chemoradiotherapy in HPV16-positive cancers. TCRdb keeps only in-frame clones here, not all; method: immunoSEQ multiplex PCR. Of about 29,000 clones listed, over 80% were seen once; the top ten hold about 20%. The input for sequencing was blood, taken from a patient who underwent chemoradiotherapy. The receptors stem from a human donor with HPV-associated anogenital cancer.

This chain joins TRBV10-3 and TRBJ1-2; 8 nucleotides align to TRBD1. The CDR3 runs to 12 residues. Germline CDR1 and CDR2: ENHRY and SYGVKD. V lost 7 bases to trimming and J lost 6 bases; unmatched junction nucleotides: 4. CDR3 amino acids: CAINGQGHGYTF. DNA for the CDR3: TGTGCCATCAACGGACAGGGTCATGGCTACACCTTC.

The chain has TRBV18 and TRBJ2-1, with TRBD2 matching over 10 bases. This CDR3 has 16 amino acids. Germline CDR1 and CDR2: KGHSH and LQKENI. V lost 3 bases to trimming and J lost 4 bases; unmatched junction nucleotides: 6. This chain's CDR3 is CASSPNPSGSYNEQFF. DNA of the CDR3: TGTGCCAGCTCACCGAACCCTAGCGGGAGTTACAATGAGCAGTTCTTC.

This chain connects TRBV7-2 to TRBJ1-6; 8 positions agree with TRBD1. V shed 5 bases and J 8 bases; nucleotides not matched to a gene: 11. The CDR3 totals 16 residues. The germline V gene has CDR1 SGHTA and CDR2 FQGNSA. CDR3 loop: CASSLGTGGRHSPLHF. The CDR3 DNA sequence: TGTGCCAGCAGCCTCGGGACAGGTGGGAGACATTCACCCCTCCACTTT.

This chain uses TRBV5-1 with TRBJ1-1, with TRBD1 as a possible D gene (6 bases). The germline gives CDR1 SGHRS, CDR2 YFSETQ. The CDR3 spans 13 residues. Deletions cut 6 bases from V and 2 bases from J, with 11 bases between. CDR3 DNA: TGCGCCAGCAAGGGGGAAGGAAACACTGAAGCTTTCTTT. Protein sequence: CASKGEGNTEAFF.

The chain employs TRBV18 and TRBJ2-5; D gene uncertain. The CDR3 sequence is 13 residues long. Germline V gene lookup returns CDR1 KGHSH and CDR2 LQKENI. V was cut by 2 bases and J by 1 base, with 5 bases left in between. The CDR3 region is CASSPSFQETQYF. CDR3 bases: TGTGCCAGCTCACCAAGTTTCCAAGAGACCCAGTACTTC.

This clone is a singleton in its sample. V and J are TRBV10-3 and TRBJ2-1; 12 bases match TRBD2. V shed 6 bases and J 0 bases; nucleotides not matched to a gene: 3. Germline CDR1 ENHRY, CDR2 SYGVKD. The CDR3 extends over 16 amino acids. CDR3 bases: TGTGCCATCAGCGGACTAGCGGGGAGCTCCTACAATGAGCAGTTCTTC. The encoded protein is CAISGLAGSSYNEQFF.

The table lists this clone with a count of one. This chain links TRBV2 with TRBJ2-2; D gene unclear. The CDR3 is 14 amino acids. Germline assignment: CDR1 SNHLY and CDR2 FYNNEI. V was clipped by 6 bases and J by 6 bases, with 14 bases between them. Here the CDR3 reads CASRTQEIPGELFF. The CDR3 DNA follows: TGTGCCAGCAGGACCCAAGAAATCCCCGGGGAGCTGTTTTTT.

V is TRBV27 and J is TRBJ1-1; possibly TRBD1 for D (5 bases). The V gene's germline CDR1 is MNHEY and CDR2 SMNVEV (reference sequence). This CDR3 contains 12 residues. V was clipped by 6 bases and J by 11 bases, with 16 bases between them. CDR3 bases: TGTGCCAGCAGCACCCCCGGGACGGGGGCTTTCTTT. It specifies CASSTPGTGAFF.

The chain has TRBV7-3 and TRBJ2-2, with 8 nucleotides matching TRBD2. There are 16 residues in the CDR3. Trimming cost V 5 bases and J 2 bases; bases outside gene matches: 7. Per the germline V gene, CDR1 is SGHTA and CDR2 is FQGTGA. CDR3 amino acids: CASSLGGTRNTGELFF. The CDR3 DNA is TGTGCCAGCAGCCTGGGGGGGACTAGAAACACCGGGGAGCTGTTTTTT.

The chain combines TRBV2 with TRBJ2-4; 7 bases match TRBD1. Trimming took 4 bases from V and 2 from J; bases not matched to a gene: 5. Per germline, CDR1 SNHLY and CDR2 FYNNEI. The CDR3 length is 15 residues. The CDR3 region is CASSAQGQPKNIQYF. CDR3 nucleotide sequence: TGTGCCAGCAGTGCACAGGGGCAACCCAAAAACATTCAGTACTTC.

The chain combines TRBV20-1 with TRBJ1-2, with a weak D call TRBD1 (5 bases). The germline gives CDR1 DFQATT, CDR2 SNEGSKA (reference sequence). The CDR3 sequence is 9 residues long. With 7 bases removed from V and 7 bases from J, the gap between germline ends came to 7 bases. CDR3 DNA: TGCAGTGTCGGGGGTGGCTACACCTTC. Amino acids: CSVGGGYTF.

The rearrangement uses TRBV30 and TRBJ2-4; no firm D call. The CDR3 consists of 18 residues. The V end was cut by 0 bases, the J end by 1 base, with 19 bases between. Looked up from germline, CDR1 is GTSNPN and CDR2 is SVGIG (reference sequence). CDR3 sequence (DNA): TGTGCCTGGAGTGTACTGGCACCCCCCACTATGGCCAAAAACATTCAGTACTTC. Its protein is CAWSVLAPPTMAKNIQYF.

The V and J genes are TRBV4-2 and TRBJ1-6, with a possible D match to TRBD1 (5 bases). Germline values: CDR1 LGHNA, CDR2 YNFKEQ. Trimming took 4 bases from V and 7 from J, leaving 14 bases between them. This CDR3 spans 15 amino acids. The CDR3 DNA is TGTGCCAGCAGCCGAGAGACAGTTTCAAATTCACCCCTCCACTTT. This codes for CASSRETVSNSPLHF.

The chain joins TRBV5-1 to TRBJ2-7, with a weak D call TRBD1 (6 bases). The V end was cut by 4 bases, the J end by 1 base, with 12 bases between. Per the germline V gene, CDR1 is SGHRS and CDR2 is YFSETQ. The CDR3 extends over 14 amino acids. CDR3 DNA sequence: TGCGCCAGCAGCCCACAGGGAACTTCCTACGAGCAGTACTTC. It translates to CASSPQGTSYEQYF.

V usage is TRBV5-4 and J usage is TRBJ1-1; D call uncertain. Germline CDR1 and CDR2: SGHNT and YYREEE (reference sequence). V lost 0 bases and J lost 5, with 8 bases in between. The length of the CDR3 is 13 residues. Here the CDR3 DNA reads TGTGCCAGCAGCTTGGGAGGGAATACTGAAGCTTTCTTT. Amino acids: CASSLGGNTEAFF. Full variable domain (outside the CDR3, taken from reference TRBV5-4 and TRBJ1-1): ETGVTQSPTHLIKTRGQQVTLRCSSQSGHNTVSWYQQALGQGPQFIFQYYREEENGRGNFPPRFSGLQFPNYSSELNVNALELDDSALYLCASSLGGNTEAFFGQGTRLTVV.

The CDR3 region is CASSRGTGYEQYF. The CDR3 DNA follows: TGTGCCAGCAGCCGAGGGACGGGCTACGAGCAGTACTTC. This chain connects TRBV5-6 to TRBJ2-7; perhaps D is TRBD1 or TRBD2 (5 bases each). V lost 4 bases and J lost 3, with 11 bases in between. This CDR3 is built from 13 residues. Per the germline V gene, CDR1 is SGHDT and CDR2 is YYEEEE. Full variable domain (missing parts from reference TRBV5-6 and TRBJ2-7): DAGVTQSPTHLIKTRGQQVTLRCSPKSGHDTVSWYQQALGQGPQFIFQYYEEEERQRGNFPDRFSGHQFPNYSSELNVNALLLGDSALYLCASSRGTGYEQYFGPGTRLTVT.

V gene TRBV9 combines with J gene TRBJ2-2; TRBD1 is a possible D gene (6 bases). Trimming took 3 bases from V and 5 from J, leaving 14 bases between them. The germline V gene encodes CDR1 SGDLS and CDR2 YYNGEE. The CDR3 consists of 15 residues. The CDR3 reads CASSGRDTITGELFF. The CDR3 coding sequence is TGTGCCAGCAGCGGCAGGGACACCATTACCGGGGAGCTGTTTTTT.

The rearrangement links TRBV29-1 to TRBJ2-7, with 7 bases aligning to TRBD2. This CDR3 has 14 residues. V was pared by 6 bases and J by 3 bases, with 11 bases of the junction left unmatched. Germline lookup yields CDR1 SQVTM and CDR2 ANQGSEA. In DNA, the CDR3 is TGCAGCGTGGCGCTGGGGGGGGGAGACTACGAGCAGTACTTC. Protein sequence: CSVALGGGDYEQYF.

The V and J genes are TRBV7-9 and TRBJ2-7; the match to TRBD2 covers 14 bases. CDR3 size: 15 residues. Germline V CDR1 and CDR2: SEHNR, FQNEAQ (reference sequence). Losses at the gene ends were 5 bases for V and 4 bases for J; bases not matched to a gene: 4. DNA of the CDR3: TGTGCCAGCAGCGGGGGACTAGCGGGAGATTACGAGCAGTACTTC. This translates into CASSGGLAGDYEQYF.

This clone was seen a handful of times. This chain uses TRBV2 with TRBJ2-1; tentative D call: TRBD2 (5 bases). Germline V CDR1 and CDR2: SNHLY, FYNNEI. The ends were cut back, 1 base at V and 7 bases at J, with 14 bases in the middle. CDR3 length: 15 residues. The CDR3 spells CASSEGLAIRNEQFF. The CDR3 DNA follows: TGTGCCAGCAGTGAAGGGCTAGCTATTAGGAATGAGCAGTTCTTC.